This T cell receptor (beta chain) comes out of a study of blood T cell repertoires in COVID-19. Study summary: The samples span acute and convalescent COVID-19 from the United States, Italy and Spain. From T cells, B-cell-depleted T cells, or PBMCs came the material, which was cDNA or gDNA.

Authors' processing steps: Reference gene primers were amplified, and this amplification served to estimate nucleated cell counts. The assay was immunoSEQ multiplex PCR, and TCRdb's table has in-frame clones only and misses some. That table gives V, J and clone size, and the DNA gave D and trimming. The sample has fewer than 150,000 clones, over 70% seen once. The CDR3 runs 14 residues. V lost 1 base and J 0 bases, leaving 5 bases between the germline ends. Germline V gene lookup returns CDR1 SNHLY and CDR2 FYNNEI. This TCR derives from a woman aged 70 to 79 with acute or convalescent COVID-19. The sample taken for sequencing was peripheral blood. The chain couples TRBV2 to TRBJ2-3; D might be TRBD2 (5 bases). This CDR3 reads CASSEGTSTDTQYF. For the CDR3, the DNA is TGTGCCAGCAGTGAAGGGACTAGCACAGATACGCAGTATTTT. Full variable domain (rest looked up from reference TRBV2 and TRBJ2-3): EPEVTQTPSHQVTQMGQEVILRCVPISNHLYFYWYRQILGQKVEFLVSFYNNEISEKSEIFDDQFSVERPDGSNFTLKIRSTKLEDSAMYFCASSEGTSTDTQYFGPGTRLTVL.